The 32 T cell receptor beta chains below come from one sample, sequenced in a study of radiotherapy plus CTLA-4 blockade in lung cancer. TCRdb's copy holds only in-frame clones and misses some; the assay was immunoSEQ multiplex PCR. The table lists 13,000 to 15,000 clones, around three quarters of them singletons. Sequenced here: peripheral blood, sampled from a patient treated with radiotherapy plus ipilimumab. Receptor source: a human donor with non-small cell lung cancer whose response to radiotherapy plus ipilimumab could not be evaluated.

The V and J genes are TRBV5-4 and TRBJ1-1; the D is unclear. The CDR3 sequence is 13 residues long. Looked up from germline, CDR1 is SGHNT and CDR2 is YYREEE (reference sequence). V was clipped by 1 base and J by 0 bases, with 4 bases between them. CDR3 in DNA: TGTGCCAGCAGCTTGACAATGAACACTGAAGCTTTCTTT. It translates to CASSLTMNTEAFF.

The chain employs TRBV27 and TRBJ2-5; 15 bases map to TRBD2. The CDR3 sequence is 16 residues long. The trim removed 4 bases at V and 2 bases at J, leaving 2 bases unmatched. Germline lookup yields CDR1 MNHEY and CDR2 SMNVEV (reference sequence). The CDR3 DNA sequence: TGTGCCAGCAGTTCTGGACTAGCGGGGGGGCAAGAGACCCAGTACTTC. Amino acids: CASSSGLAGGQETQYF.

The V gene is TRBV5-6, the J gene TRBJ1-2; D unclear. The ends were cut back, 3 bases at V and 0 bases at J, with 6 bases in the middle. The CDR3 runs 13 residues. Per germline, CDR1 SGHDT and CDR2 YYEEEE. The CDR3 sequence is CASSYRANYGYTF. CDR3 coding DNA: TGTGCCAGCAGCTACCGAGCTAACTATGGCTACACCTTC.

The count of this clone is one. The V gene is TRBV27, the J gene TRBJ2-1, with a tentative D call TRBD1 (5 bases). Germline V CDR1 and CDR2: MNHEY, SMNVEV (reference sequence). V was clipped by 4 bases and J by 3 bases, with 16 bases between them. This CDR3 is 16 amino acids long. DNA for the CDR3: TGTGCCAGCAGTTCCCGGGCCCAGGGCCACTACAATGAGCAGTTCTTC. It yields the protein CASSSRAQGHYNEQFF.

CDR3 amino acids: CASSYGTGDGQPQHF. The CDR3 DNA is TGTGCCAGCAGTTACGGGACAGGGGATGGTCAGCCCCAGCATTTT. The genes are TRBV6-6 and TRBJ1-5; 10 bases agree with TRBD1. Losses at the gene ends were 2 bases for V and 6 bases for J; bases not matched to a gene: 4. The CDR3 spans 15 residues. Germline-derived CDR1 and CDR2 are MNHNY and SVGAGI (reference sequence).

J is TRBJ2-7 and V is TRBV5-1; 7 bases are shared with TRBD1. Trimming cost V 4 bases and J 0 bases; bases outside gene matches: 10. The CDR3 contains 16 residues. Germline V gene sequence: CDR1 SGHRS, CDR2 YFSETQ. For the CDR3, the DNA is TGCGCCAGCAGCCCGGGACAGCCAGCAAGCTCCTACGAGCAGTACTTC. Its protein product is CASSPGQPASSYEQYF.

This chain joins TRBV9 and TRBJ2-5; D gene unclear. V was clipped by 1 base and J by 5 bases, with 3 bases between them. From germline, CDR1 is SGDLS and CDR2 YYNGEE. This CDR3 contains 11 residues. CDR3 residues: CASSVRETQYF. In DNA, the CDR3 is TGTGCCAGCAGCGTACGGGAGACCCAGTACTTC.

This clone was recorded only once. V and J are TRBV2 and TRBJ2-3; D may be TRBD2 (6 bases). V was pared by 3 bases and J by 0 bases, with 16 bases between. Per the germline V gene, CDR1 is SNHLY and CDR2 is FYNNEI. There are 17 residues in the CDR3. CDR3 region: CASSDGSGGLSTDTQYF. CDR3 nucleotides: TGTGCCAGCAGTGATGGGTCAGGAGGGCTTAGCACAGATACGCAGTATTTT.

This rearrangement joins TRBV13 to TRBJ1-2; TRBD1 might be the D (5 bases). The CDR3 extends over 15 amino acids. CDR1 and CDR2 from the germline V gene are PRHDT and FYEKMQ (reference sequence). V was shortened by 3 bases and J by 2 bases, with 13 bases between the two germline ends. The CDR3 reads CASSFQGALNYGYTF. The CDR3 DNA reads as TGTGCCAGCAGCTTCCAAGGGGCCTTAAACTATGGCTACACCTTC.

The chain couples TRBV28 to TRBJ2-5; TRBD1 agrees at 8 bases. The CDR3 covers 16 residues. Germline CDR1 is MDHEN and CDR2 is SYDVKM. With V trimmed by 3 bases and J by 1 base, 7 bases remained unmatched. The CDR3, as DNA: TGTGCCAGCAGTTTTTTAGGGACAGGAGTCCAAGAGACCCAGTACTTC. It translates to CASSFLGTGVQETQYF.

The chain carries TRBV18 and TRBJ2-5; 11 bases fit TRBD2. This CDR3 comprises 16 residues. CDR1 is KGHSH and CDR2 is LQKENI in the germline V gene. Germline trimming cut 1 base from V and 2 bases from J; bases unmatched to any gene: 3. The CDR3: CASSPLAGGLQETQYF. The CDR3 DNA reads TGTGCCAGCTCACCACTAGCGGGGGGGCTACAAGAGACCCAGTACTTC.

The chain links TRBV27 to TRBJ2-3, with TRBD2 identical over 14 bases. Trimming took 6 bases from V and 4 from J; bases not matched to a gene: 9. The CDR3 spans 17 residues. Looked up from germline, CDR1 is MNHEY and CDR2 is SMNVEV (reference sequence). CDR3 sequence: CASRLRLAGGPSDTQYF. The CDR3 region has the DNA TGTGCCAGCAGACTCAGACTAGCGGGGGGGCCGTCAGATACGCAGTATTTT.

CDR3 in DNA: TGTGCCATCAGCAACCCCTTACTAGCGGGGGGAACAGATACGCAGTATTTT. Its translation: CAISNPLLAGGTDTQYF. V usage is TRBV10-3 and J usage is TRBJ2-3; 12 nucleotides align to TRBD2. Germline values: CDR1 ENHRY, CDR2 SYGVKD. With V trimmed by 6 bases and J by 3 bases, 10 bases remained unmatched. The CDR3 spans 17 residues.

V usage is TRBV29-1 and J usage is TRBJ1-2; D is undetermined. The length of the CDR3 is 15 residues. Deletions cut 5 bases from V and 4 bases from J, with 20 bases between. From germline, CDR1 is SQVTM and CDR2 ANQGSEA. The CDR3 region is CSVIRWMEEGYGYTF. In DNA form, the CDR3 reads TGCAGCGTTATTCGATGGATGGAGGAAGGCTATGGCTACACCTTC.

The CDR3 DNA reads TGTGCCAGTAGGTCTACAGGGGGAAGCAATCAGCCCCAGCATTTT. This translates into CASRSTGGSNQPQHF. This chain uses TRBV19 with TRBJ1-5; 8 bases map to TRBD1. Looked up from germline, CDR1 is LNHDA and CDR2 is SQIVND (reference sequence). V lost 6 bases and J lost 1; bases outside the gene matches: 5. The CDR3 extends over 15 amino acids.

The chain combines TRBV19 with TRBJ2-1; no reliable D call. The CDR3 has 10 residues. Germline CDR1 LNHDA, CDR2 SQIVND (reference sequence). Trimming shortened V by 8 bases and J by 8 bases, and 7 bases separated the two germline ends. CDR3: CASGFDEQFF. The CDR3 DNA reads TGTGCCAGTGGCTTCGATGAGCAGTTCTTC.

CDR3 in DNA: TGTGCCATCAGTGAAGAGGGGGCAGAAGCTTTCTTT. This codes for CAISEEGAEAFF. The chain combines TRBV10-3 with TRBJ1-1; 7 nucleotides match TRBD1. The CDR3 has 12 amino acids. Unmatched junction bases numbered 3, after V lost 3 bases and J lost 8 bases. Germline V gene data show CDR1 as ENHRY and CDR2 as SYGVKD.

The chain recombines TRBV19 with TRBJ1-5, with 7 bases that match TRBD1. The CDR3 is 14 residues long. Trimming at V came to 4 bases and at J to 3 bases, leaving 3 bases not matched to a gene. Germline V gene data show CDR1 as LNHDA and CDR2 as SQIVND (reference sequence). Written as DNA, the CDR3 is TGTGCCAGTAGTAAAGGGACAGACAATCAGCCCCAGCATTTT. This sequence encodes CASSKGTDNQPQHF.

This clone was seen a handful of times. The chain combines TRBV20-1 with TRBJ1-1; D is unresolved. Germline V gene data show CDR1 as DFQATT and CDR2 as SNEGSKA (reference sequence). V gave up 2 bases and J gave up 10 bases, with 11 bases separating them. CDR3 length: 11 residues. CDR3: CSARLDSLAFF. The CDR3 bases are TGCAGTGCTAGACTGGACTCTTTAGCTTTCTTT.

This clone was counted a single time. J is TRBJ2-7 and V is TRBV2, with D tentatively TRBD2 (5 bases). Germline assignment: CDR1 SNHLY and CDR2 FYNNEI. Trimming shortened V by 0 bases and J by 6 bases, and 12 bases separated the two germline ends. This CDR3 region has 14 residues. CDR3 nucleotides: TGTGCCAGCAGTGAAGCGCGAGGGAGCGGCGAGCAGTACGTC. Amino acid sequence: CASSEARGSGEQYV.

The rearrangement links TRBV27 to TRBJ1-5, with TRBD1 matching over 11 bases. This CDR3 is 18 amino acids long. The germline V gene has CDR1 MNHEY and CDR2 SMNVEV (reference sequence). Trimming took 6 bases from V and 0 from J; bases not matched to a gene: 10. The CDR3 DNA reads as TGTGCCAGCAGGGAGGGACAGGGGGTTTCCTATAGCAATCAGCCCCAGCATTTT. Amino acids: CASREGQGVSYSNQPQHF.

This clone turned up a few times. The chain uses TRBV7-8 and TRBJ2-3; TRBD2 agrees at 9 bases. Unmatched junction bases numbered 17, after V lost 5 bases and J lost 5 bases. This CDR3 spans 18 amino acids. The germline gives CDR1 SGHVS, CDR2 FQNEAQ. This chain's CDR3 is CASSPIRLGLARVDTQYF. The DNA of the CDR3 is TGTGCCAGCAGCCCTATACGACTAGGACTAGCGAGGGTAGATACGCAGTATTTT.

The chain carries TRBV4-1 and TRBJ2-2; no definite D call. Germline V gives CDR1 MGHRA, CDR2 YSYEKL. The CDR3 runs 11 residues. Trimming left V 6 bases short and J 5 bases short, with 4 bases between. CDR3 sequence: CASSTTGELFF. CDR3 coding DNA: TGCGCCAGCAGTACTACCGGGGAGCTGTTTTTT.

Of note for this clone: Other DNA variants within this sample encode the same CDR3. The V gene is TRBV25-1, the J gene TRBJ2-7; tentative D call: TRBD1 (6 bases). This CDR3 has 17 residues. CDR1 and CDR2 (germline): MGHDK, SYGVNS. Trimming cost V 9 bases and J 9 bases, with 33 bases left between them. This CDR3 reads CARLTPPGHLISLGQYF. CDR3 DNA: TGTGCCAGGCTCACGCCTCCGGGACACCTTATCTCCTTAGGGCAGTACTTC.

This rearrangement joins TRBV7-2 to TRBJ2-1; 7 positions match TRBD2. The length of the CDR3 is 16 residues. Trimming cost V 2 bases and J 7 bases; bases outside gene matches: 11. Germline CDR1 reads SGHTA; CDR2 reads FQGNSA. The CDR3 protein is CASSLKWSGGGNEQFF. The CDR3 DNA is TGTGCCAGCAGCTTAAAGTGGTCGGGGGGAGGGAATGAGCAGTTCTTC. The entire variable domain, with the rest obtained from reference TRBV7-2 and TRBJ2-1, is as follows: GAGVSQSPSNKVTEKGKDVELRCDPISGHTALYWYRQSLGQGLEFLIYFQGNSAPDKSGLPSDRFSAERTGGSVSTLTIQRTQQEDSAVYLCASSLKWSGGGNEQFFGPGTRLTVL.

Note on this clone: At one boundary the junction diverges from the germline segment, which might be a read error. This chain connects TRBV10-1 to TRBJ2-4; weak D call: TRBD1 (5 bases). CDR3 length: 9 residues. CDR1 is WNHNN, CDR2 SYGVQD, per germline (reference sequence). CDR3 sequence (DNA): TGCGCCAGCCAGGGCATTCAGTGCTTC. It specifies CASQGIQCF.

The rearrangement joins TRBV7-9 to TRBJ1-5, with 7 bases lining up with TRBD1. J was trimmed by 3 bases and V by 5 bases; bases with no gene match: 13. CDR1 is SEHNR and CDR2 is FQNEAQ in the germline V gene (reference sequence). The CDR3 consists of 17 residues. This CDR3 is CASSAGLGQIFNQPQHF. In DNA, the CDR3 is TGTGCCAGCAGCGCTGGCCTGGGACAGATCTTCAATCAGCCCCAGCATTTT.

The V and J genes are TRBV5-6 and TRBJ2-1; 7 bases agree with TRBD1. V trimming: 2 bases; J trimming: 5 bases; junction bases outside the gene matches: 4. Looked up from germline, CDR1 is SGHDT and CDR2 is YYEEEE. The CDR3 has 14 amino acids. CDR3 bases: TGTGCCAGCAGCTTTCAGGGGGTAAACAATGAGCAGTTCTTC. Translation: CASSFQGVNNEQFF.

V usage is TRBV7-8 and J usage is TRBJ2-1, with 12 bases that match TRBD2. Looked up from germline, CDR1 is SGHVS and CDR2 is FQNEAQ. Germline trimming cut 4 bases from V and 4 bases from J; bases unmatched to any gene: 5. The CDR3 is 16 amino acids. In DNA, the CDR3 is TGTGCCAGCAGCTCCGCTAGCGGGGGGGTATACAATGAGCAGTTCTTC. Amino acid sequence: CASSSASGGVYNEQFF.

The chain combines TRBV5-1 with TRBJ2-1, with D perhaps TRBD1 (6 bases). Germline CDR1 reads SGHRS; CDR2 reads YFSETQ. V was shortened by 6 bases and J by 0 bases, with 19 bases between the two germline ends. The CDR3 is made up of 17 amino acids. The CDR3, as DNA: TGCGCCAGCACCCAGTCAGGGGCCGCGAGCTCCTACAATGAGCAGTTCTTC. Its protein product is CASTQSGAASSYNEQFF.

This clone was seen a few times. V and J are TRBV5-4 and TRBJ2-1; 12 bases fit TRBD2. Germline V gene sequence: CDR1 SGHNT, CDR2 YYREEE (reference sequence). The J segment lost 5 bases and the V segment lost 3 bases, leaving 6 bases of the junction unmatched. The CDR3 contains 16 residues. CDR3 in DNA: TGTGCCAGCAGCTCTTCGGGACTAGCGGGTGACAATGAGCAGTTCTTC. Its protein is CASSSSGLAGDNEQFF. Drawing the rest from reference TRBV5-4 and TRBJ2-1, the complete variable domain is ETGVTQSPTHLIKTRGQQVTLRCSSQSGHNTVSWYQQALGQGPQFIFQYYREEENGRGNFPPRFSGLQFPNYSSELNVNALELDDSALYLCASSSSGLAGDNEQFFGPGTRLTVL.

This clone is a singleton in its sample. The CDR3 sequence is CASSEGTGVNNQPQHF. The DNA for the CDR3 is TGTGCCAGCAGCGAGGGGACAGGGGTGAACAATCAGCCCCAGCATTTT. The chain joins TRBV7-3 to TRBJ1-5; the match to TRBD1 covers 10 bases. This CDR3 spans 16 amino acids. Germline V gene sequence: CDR1 SGHTA, CDR2 FQGTGA. Trimming cost V 5 bases and J 3 bases; bases outside gene matches: 7.